This entry is about one T cell receptor beta chain. This specimen comes from a study of cytomegalovirus exposure and HLA in healthy donors. 60 Vbeta and 13 Jbeta primers were used in PCR. The protocol was immunoSEQ multiplex PCR, while the TCRdb copy is restricted to in-frame clones and leaves out a portion. The sample consists of 190,000 or so clones, 75% to 85% of them appearing once. The CDR3 is made up of 15 amino acids. V lost 5 bases to trimming and J lost 0 bases, with 11 bases between them. CDR1 and CDR2 from the germline V gene are LNHDA and SQIVND (reference sequence). The sequenced sample was PBMCs. The V gene is TRBV19, the J gene TRBJ1-5, with D hard to call. The clonotype originates from a boy between 10 and 17 years old in good health and CMV-seronegative. CDR3 sequence reads: CASSFPSYSNQPQHF. CDR3 in DNA: TGTGCCAGTAGTTTCCCCAGTTATAGCAATCAGCCCCAGCATTTT.